This T cell receptor (beta chain) is drawn from a study of T cells after yellow fever vaccination. Study-level findings and limits: Subsequent to the booster, the majority of primary-vaccination clones reappeared (96% CD4, around 85% CD8). A small proportion of clonotypes was detected in both the CD4 and CD8 compartments.

Template-switching 5'RACE yielded the TCR cDNA; a universal primer site and UMIs were added in the process. MiXCR, run by TCRdb on the 5' RACE reads, gives a single entry per CDR3 protein. The repertoire holds fewer than 450,000 distinct CDR3 sequences, with around 10% as singletons. Trimming removed 8 bases from V and 3 bases from J, with 15 bases in between. This CDR3 has 14 amino acids. The germline CDR1 and CDR2 sequences are WSHSY and SAAADI. In its sample, this clonotype was seen many times. The antigen remains undetermined. This receptor was identified in a man aged 18-30 years who received the YFV17D yellow fever vaccine. The material sequenced was PBMCs, taken on the day of the first yellow fever vaccination. The rearrangement joins TRBV10-2 to TRBJ2-3, with D unresolved. The CDR3 region is CASGSSYRTDTQYF. The CDR3 coding sequence is TGCGCCAGCGGCTCCTCCTATAGAACAGATACGCAGTATTTT.